This entry concerns a single T cell receptor beta chain. The record originates from a study of blood T cell repertoires in COVID-19. Background on the study: Both acute and convalescent COVID-19 samples were obtained from the United States, Italy and Spain. From T cells, B-cell-depleted T cells, or PBMCs came the material, which was cDNA or gDNA.

Original processing notes: Reference gene primers were amplified, and this amplification served to estimate nucleated cell counts. The data were produced by immunoSEQ multiplex PCR, yet TCRdb's version contains in-frame clones alone and is incomplete. Clone size and the V and J calls come from that table; the DNA yielded D and trimming. The sample has around 100,000 clones, approximately 83% seen once. CDR1 is SGDLS, CDR2 YYNGEE, per germline. V was clipped by 4 bases and J by 5 bases; unmatched bases: 7. The CDR3 is 15 residues long. The V call is TRBV9, the J call TRBJ1-4, with TRBD1 matching over 8 bases. The sequence was collected from a woman between 65 and 79 years old with acute or convalescent COVID-19. Sample: peripheral blood. DNA of the CDR3: TGTGCCAGCAGCCCAGGGGGCTCGATGAATGAAAAACTGTTTTTT. Protein product: CASSPGGSMNEKLFF. The full variable domain, completed using reference TRBV9 and TRBJ1-4, is DSGVTQTPKHLITATGQRVTLRCSPRSGDLSVYWYQQSLDQGLQFLIQYYNGEERAKGNILERFSAQQFPDLHSELNLSSLELGDSALYFCASSPGGSMNEKLFFGSGTQLSVL.